This T cell receptor (beta chain) was recorded in a study of T cells expressing NK-cell markers. The CDR3 extends over 14 amino acids. Per germline, CDR1 SGHVS and CDR2 FNYEAQ. No DNA is given; TCRdb re-called the 5' RACE reads and lists each CDR3 protein once. This sample's table has 500,000 or so distinct CDR3 sequences. Material for sequencing was blood T cells: a sorted CD56 or NKG2C T cell subset, CD4+ or CD8+ T cells, or bulk PBMC T cells (not recorded which). This chain connects TRBV7-6 to TRBJ2-7. This receptor was identified in a man aged 18 to 29 in good health. This CDR3 reads CASSSLLDSYEQYF.